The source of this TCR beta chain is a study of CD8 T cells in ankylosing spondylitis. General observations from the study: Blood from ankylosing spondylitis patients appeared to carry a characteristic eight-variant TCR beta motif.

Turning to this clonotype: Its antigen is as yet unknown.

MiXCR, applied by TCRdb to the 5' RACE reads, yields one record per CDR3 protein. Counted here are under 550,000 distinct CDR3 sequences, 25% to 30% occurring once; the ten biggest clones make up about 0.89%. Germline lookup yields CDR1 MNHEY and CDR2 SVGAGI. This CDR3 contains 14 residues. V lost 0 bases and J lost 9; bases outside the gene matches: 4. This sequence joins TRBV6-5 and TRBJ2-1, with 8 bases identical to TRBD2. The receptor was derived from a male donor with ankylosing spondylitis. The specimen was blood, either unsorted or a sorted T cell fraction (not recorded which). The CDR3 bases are TGTGCCAGCAGTTACTCCGCGGGAGGAGCTGAGCAGTTCTTC. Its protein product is CASSYSAGGAEQFF.